A single sample gave rise to the 16 T cell receptor beta chains below, sequenced in a study of CD8+CD57+ T cells in acquired aplastic anemia. The sequenced patients had an expansion of CD8+CD57+ cells seen by flow cytometry. TCR beta VDJ and CDR3 profiles were obtained from a genomic DNA template. MiXCR was run by TCRdb on the reads, yielding one entry per CDR3 protein. In the table there are fewer than 200,000 distinct CDR3 sequences, around 48% of which are singletons. The specimen was sorted CD4+, CD8+, or CD8+CD57+ T cells (not recorded which) from PBMCs. These receptors all stem from a human donor with aplastic anemia.

In this sample, this clonotype turned up many times. The V and J genes are TRBV7-9 and TRBJ2-1, with unresolved D. The V and J ends lost 1 base and 5 bases respectively, with 9 bases between them. The CDR3 length is 14 residues. Germline values: CDR1 SEHNR, CDR2 FQNEAQ (reference sequence). The CDR3 sequence: CASSLVGRDNEQFF. CDR3 DNA sequence: TGTGCCAGCAGCTTAGTGGGTCGCGACAATGAGCAGTTCTTC.

This clonotype was detected only a few times. This chain links TRBV5-1 with TRBJ2-3, with 12 nucleotides matching TRBD2. The V gene's germline CDR1 is SGHRS and CDR2 YFSETQ. CDR3 length: 17 residues. Losses at the gene ends were 0 bases for V and 6 bases for J; bases not matched to a gene: 8. CDR3 sequence: CASSLAASGGAMDTQYF. The CDR3 bases are TGCGCCAGCAGCTTGGCGGCTAGCGGGGGGGCGATGGATACGCAGTATTTT.

V and J are TRBV25-1 and TRBJ2-2; possible D gene TRBD1, 5 bases. This CDR3 region has 13 residues. V was pared by 5 bases and J by 6 bases, with 10 bases between. Germline lookup yields CDR1 MGHDK and CDR2 SYGVNS. The chain's CDR3 is CASSLGRAGELFF. CDR3 DNA: TGTGCCAGCAGTCTGGGCAGGGCCGGGGAGCTGTTTTTT.

This sequence joins TRBV20-1 and TRBJ2-1; a possible D gene is TRBD1 (6 bases). The CDR3 runs to 14 residues. V lost 3 bases and J 8 bases, leaving 17 bases between the germline ends. Germline CDR1 reads DFQATT; CDR2 reads SNEGSKA (reference sequence). The CDR3 here is CSASGERGFDEQFF. The CDR3 DNA reads TGCAGTGCTAGTGGGGAGAGGGGGTTCGATGAGCAGTTCTTC.

This clonotype was seen repeatedly, ten times or more. V usage is TRBV6-5 and J usage is TRBJ2-7, with 12 bases aligning to TRBD2. The CDR3 sequence is 17 residues long. V shed 5 bases, J shed 2 bases, and the junction held 10 bases outside the gene matches. The germline V gene encodes CDR1 MNHEY and CDR2 SVGAGI. The CDR3 region has the DNA TGTGCCAGCAGTCACTACCCCCGGACTAGCGGGGCCTACGAGCAGTACTTC. This gives the protein CASSHYPRTSGAYEQYF.

The chain couples TRBV12-3 or TRBV12-4 to TRBJ2-7; D is perhaps TRBD2 (6 bases). Trimming pared 2 bases from V and 3 bases from J, leaving 11 bases between. CDR3 length: 14 amino acids. CDR3 nucleotides: TGTGCCAGCAGTTTATCGGGGGACCACTACGAGCAGTACTTC. It yields the protein CASSLSGDHYEQYF.

The rearrangement joins TRBV5-1 to TRBJ1-1; 7 bases fit TRBD1. Per the germline V gene, CDR1 is SGHRS and CDR2 is YFSETQ. This CDR3 is 14 amino acids long. Trimming at V came to 4 bases and at J to 1 base, leaving 4 bases not matched to a gene. CDR3 sequence: CASSTWTGNTEAFF. CDR3 bases: TGCGCCAGCAGCACCTGGACAGGGAACACTGAAGCTTTCTTT.

V and J are TRBV7-2 and TRBJ2-7; 11 nucleotides line up with TRBD2. Germline trimming cut 5 bases from V and 6 bases from J; bases unmatched to any gene: 15. The CDR3 totals 17 residues. The germline CDR1 and CDR2 sequences are SGHTA and FQGNSA. Here the CDR3 reads CASSLLTSGGVQVEQYF. Written as DNA, the CDR3 is TGTGCCAGCAGCCTCCTAACTAGCGGGGGAGTTCAGGTCGAGCAGTACTTC.

The chain is built from TRBV20-1 and TRBJ1-2; D gene ambiguous. The CDR3 loop spans 13 amino acids. Germline values: CDR1 DFQATT, CDR2 SNEGSKA (reference sequence). Trimming removed 0 bases from V and 5 bases from J, with 10 bases in between. CDR3 DNA: TGCAGTGCTAGAGAATCCTACGGGTATGGCTACACCTTC. It is translated as CSARESYGYGYTF.

The chain combines TRBV2 with TRBJ1-1; D not resolved. Trimming stripped 5 bases from V and 2 bases from J, with 9 bases between. The CDR3 contains 13 residues. Per germline, CDR1 SNHLY and CDR2 FYNNEI. DNA for the CDR3: TGTGCCAGCAGTTACGATAGCAACACTGAAGCTTTCTTT. As protein: CASSYDSNTEAFF.

The chain carries TRBV5-4 and TRBJ2-3, with a tentative D call TRBD1 (6 bases). This CDR3 has 15 residues. Trimming took 0 bases from V and 3 from J, leaving 11 bases between them. Per germline, CDR1 SGHNT and CDR2 YYREEE (reference sequence). CDR3 loop: CASSLGGLSTDTQYF. CDR3 in DNA: TGTGCCAGCAGCTTGGGGGGGCTGAGTACAGATACGCAGTATTTT.

The chain joins TRBV6-1 to TRBJ2-2, with D tentatively TRBD2 (5 bases). This CDR3 is built from 15 residues. Trimming pared 7 bases from V and 7 bases from J, leaving 19 bases between. The germline CDR1 and CDR2 sequences are MNHNS and SASEGT. The CDR3 loop reads CASNDVGALGGELFF. The CDR3 DNA is TGTGCCAGCAACGACGTGGGAGCCCTTGGCGGGGAGCTGTTTTTT.

This clonotype was detected many times. V gene TRBV19 combines with J gene TRBJ1-6; D is possibly TRBD1 (5 bases). Trimming removed 3 bases from V and 14 bases from J, with 17 bases in between. The length of the CDR3 is 14 residues. Germline assignment: CDR1 LNHDA and CDR2 SQIVND (reference sequence). CDR3 loop: CASSMEGQGATLHF. In DNA form, the CDR3 reads TGTGCCAGTAGTATGGAGGGGCAGGGTGCAACCCTCCACTTT. The whole variable domain, remainder taken from reference TRBV19 and TRBJ1-6, is DGGITQSPKYLFRKEGQNVTLSCEQNLNHDAMYWYRQDPGQGLRLIYYSQIVNDFQKGDIAEGYSVSREKKESFPLTVTSAQKNPTAFYLCASSMEGQGATLHFGNGTRLTVT.

The chain employs TRBV25-1 and TRBJ2-1; 10 bases map to TRBD2. V gave up 6 bases and J gave up 6 bases; unmatched junction bases: 8. The length of the CDR3 is 15 residues. Germline CDR1 is MGHDK and CDR2 is SYGVNS. The CDR3 DNA sequence: TGTGCCAGCAGCTTACGTCTAGCGGGAGTCAATGAGCAGTTCTTC. Translation: CASSLRLAGVNEQFF.

This clonotype was counted at least ten times. J is TRBJ2-3 and V is TRBV19; possibly TRBD1 or TRBD2 for D (6 bases each). CDR3 length: 13 residues. CDR1 LNHDA and CDR2 SQIVND come from the germline V gene (reference sequence). V was trimmed by 1 base and J by 11 bases, leaving 13 bases between them. The CDR3 sequence: CASSIGEQGGQYF. The CDR3 DNA sequence: TGTGCCAGTAGTATAGGGGAACAGGGAGGGCAGTATTTT.

This clonotype was picked up one time. This chain uses TRBV10-3 with TRBJ1-2; possibly TRBD1 for D (6 bases). V lost 6 bases and J lost 7, with 21 bases in between. The V gene's germline CDR1 is ENHRY and CDR2 SYGVKD. This CDR3 spans 15 amino acids. The CDR3 sequence is CAIRNYGQFIGGYTF. The CDR3 nucleotides are TGTGCCATCAGGAACTATGGACAGTTCATTGGTGGCTACACCTTC.